The 26 T cell receptor beta chains below all came from one sample that was sequenced in a study of cytomegalovirus exposure and HLA in healthy donors. TCRdb's copy holds only in-frame clones and misses some; the assay was immunoSEQ multiplex PCR. Of more than 300,000 clones listed, roughly 90% were seen once; the top ten hold 0.8% to 0.85%. Material: PBMCs. These receptors were taken from a woman younger than 35 in good health and CMV-seronegative.

This clone was seen a handful of times. The chain recombines TRBV18 with TRBJ2-2, with 10 bases fitting TRBD2. The junction had 11 bases not matched to a gene; V was cut back by 3 bases and J by 1 base. From germline, CDR1 is KGHSH and CDR2 LQKENI. CDR3 length equals 19 residues. The CDR3 DNA sequence: TGTGCCAGCTCACCGCAACGTGTTAGCGGGAGGCAGAACACCGGGGAGCTGTTTTTT. Its protein is CASSPQRVSGRQNTGELFF.

This clone appeared a single time. This chain connects TRBV5-1 to TRBJ2-3; 7 bases are shared with TRBD2. Germline V CDR1 and CDR2: SGHRS, YFSETQ. CDR3 length: 17 amino acids. The V segment lost 0 bases and the J segment 2 bases; nucleotides outside the gene matches: 9. CDR3 DNA sequence: TGCGCCAGCAGCTTGGCCCTCGGGACTACTCTCACAGATACGCAGTATTTT. It encodes CASSLALGTTLTDTQYF.

This clone was seen only a few times. The J gene is TRBJ2-1, the V gene TRBV11-1, with 10 bases matching TRBD2. Germline loops: CDR1 SGHAT, CDR2 FQDESV (reference sequence). J was trimmed by 10 bases and V by 5 bases; bases with no gene match: 14. The CDR3 sequence is 16 residues long. This chain's CDR3 is CASSTRLAGGVQEQFF. The CDR3 nucleotides are TGTGCCAGCAGCACCCGGTTAGCGGGAGGCGTTCAGGAGCAGTTCTTC.

V and J are TRBV6-5 and TRBJ2-3, with D maybe TRBD2 (6 bases). Germline V CDR1 and CDR2: MNHEY, SVGAGI. The length of the CDR3 is 16 residues. Trimming took 0 bases from V and 6 from J, leaving 16 bases between them. The CDR3 is CASSYSGLRSSDTQYF. DNA for the CDR3: TGTGCCAGCAGTTACTCAGGACTACGCTCCTCTGATACGCAGTATTTT.

The rearrangement links TRBV28 to TRBJ1-2; TRBD1 matches 7 bases. Germline CDR1 reads MDHEN; CDR2 reads SYDVKM. CDR3 size: 14 residues. With 3 bases clipped from V and 1 base from J, the junction kept 2 bases outside the gene matches. DNA for the CDR3: TGTGCCAGCAGTTTGACAGGGATTAACTATGGCTACACCTTC. Protein product: CASSLTGINYGYTF.

This chain uses TRBV11-2 with TRBJ2-5; D possibly corresponds to TRBD1 (6 bases). Trimming stripped 4 bases from V and 3 bases from J, with 12 bases between. CDR3 length: 14 amino acids. In germline, CDR1 is SGHAT, CDR2 FQNNGV. CDR3 sequence: CASSSIRGKETQYF. Written as DNA, the CDR3 is TGTGCCAGCAGCTCAATCAGGGGAAAAGAGACCCAGTACTTC.

V is TRBV18 and J is TRBJ1-2; D remains unclear. Germline CDR1 KGHSH, CDR2 LQKENI. Trimming stripped 1 base from V and 2 bases from J, with 17 bases between. The CDR3 is 17 residues long. Written as DNA, the CDR3 is TGTGCCAGCTCACCACAGACAAGATTTGTCGGAAACTATGGCTACACCTTC. Protein: CASSPQTRFVGNYGYTF.

The chain carries TRBV28 and TRBJ2-2; D might be TRBD2 (6 bases). The germline V gene has CDR1 MDHEN and CDR2 SYDVKM. The CDR3 length is 14 residues. V was pared by 6 bases and J by 3 bases, with 11 bases between. The CDR3 bases are TGTGCCAGCAGGATACCGGGGGACACCGGGGAGCTGTTTTTT. Amino acids: CASRIPGDTGELFF.

V usage is TRBV25-1 and J usage is TRBJ2-3, with 12 bases fitting TRBD2. Per the germline V gene, CDR1 is MGHDK and CDR2 is SYGVNS. This CDR3 region has 17 residues. V gave up 2 bases and J gave up 3 bases; unmatched junction bases: 6. Written as DNA, the CDR3 is TGTGCCAGCAGTGAAGGGAGGGGGACTAGCGGGACAGATACGCAGTATTTT. It encodes CASSEGRGTSGTDTQYF.

This chain links TRBV27 with TRBJ2-7; TRBD2 agrees at 12 bases. The CDR3 spans 17 residues. Trimming took 2 bases from V and 5 from J; bases not matched to a gene: 10. CDR1 is MNHEY, CDR2 SMNVEV, per germline (reference sequence). The CDR3 is CASSLVTSGRRAHEQYF. The CDR3 DNA is TGTGCCAGCAGTTTAGTCACTAGCGGGAGGCGGGCCCACGAGCAGTACTTC.

V is TRBV9 and J is TRBJ2-2, with D tentatively TRBD1 (6 bases). This CDR3 is built from 13 residues. Trimming took 4 bases from V and 5 from J, leaving 9 bases between them. CDR1 is SGDLS, CDR2 YYNGEE, per germline. DNA for the CDR3: TGTGCCAGCAGCTACACAGGGACCGGGGAGCTGTTTTTT. Translating it yields CASSYTGTGELFF.

The chain carries TRBV6-5 and TRBJ2-3; TRBD2 aligns across 9 bases. Germline assignment: CDR1 MNHEY and CDR2 SVGAGI. This CDR3 contains 14 residues. With 8 bases clipped from V and 0 bases from J, the junction kept 3 bases outside the gene matches. CDR3 DNA sequence: TGTGCCAGCGGACTAGCGTCTAGCACAGATACGCAGTATTTT. This codes for CASGLASSTDTQYF.

The chain recombines TRBV4-2 with TRBJ2-5; TRBD2 agrees at 13 bases. The CDR3 is 18 amino acids. Per germline, CDR1 LGHNA and CDR2 YNFKEQ. The V gene end was trimmed by 3 bases and the J gene end by 0 bases; junction bases not matched to a gene: 7. CDR3 DNA: TGTGCCAGCAGCCAGGGGACTAGCGGGAATGAGTACCAAGAGACCCAGTACTTC. It codes for CASSQGTSGNEYQETQYF.

This clone came up a few times. V usage is TRBV28 and J usage is TRBJ2-7; a possible D gene is TRBD2 (5 bases). The CDR3 has 15 amino acids. CDR1 is MDHEN and CDR2 is SYDVKM in the germline V gene. Trimming shortened V by 7 bases and J by 3 bases, and 19 bases separated the two germline ends. The CDR3 region is CASTLRTLGSYEQYF. As DNA, the CDR3 is TGTGCCAGCACCCTACGGACCCTGGGGAGCTACGAGCAGTACTTC.

The CDR3 DNA reads as TGTGCCAGCAGCTTAGGAACGTCGGGGGAAGAGACCCAGTACTTC. This codes for CASSLGTSGEETQYF. V usage is TRBV11-2 and J usage is TRBJ2-5; TRBD2 might be the D (6 bases). There are 15 residues in the CDR3. CDR1 SGHAT and CDR2 FQNNGV come from the germline V gene. Deletions cut 1 base from V and 3 bases from J, with 12 bases between. The variable domain in full, with the rest retrieved from reference TRBV11-2 and TRBJ2-5, is EAGVAQSPRYKIIEKRQSVAFWCNPISGHATLYWYQQILGQGPKLLIQFQNNGVVDDSQLPKDRFSAERLKGVDSTLKIQPAKLEDSAVYLCASSLGTSGEETQYFGPGTRLLVL.

The rearrangement uses TRBV15 and TRBJ2-1, with D tentatively TRBD2 (5 bases). CDR3 length: 16 residues. Looked up from germline, CDR1 is LNHNV and CDR2 is YYDKDF (reference sequence). With 0 bases removed from V and 4 bases from J, the gap between germline ends came to 13 bases. The CDR3 coding sequence is TGTGCCACCAGCAGAGAGGGGAGAAAACCTTACAATGAGCAGTTCTTC. Protein product: CATSREGRKPYNEQFF.

The sample holds one count of this clone. The chain couples TRBV15 to TRBJ1-4; no reliable D call. CDR1 is LNHNV, CDR2 YYDKDF, per germline (reference sequence). The V gene lost 1 base and the J gene lost 8 bases, with 11 bases spanning the gap. The CDR3 is 14 amino acids. The CDR3 here is CATSRGREMEKLFF. The CDR3 region has the DNA TGTGCCACCAGCAGAGGAAGAGAGATGGAAAAACTGTTTTTT.

The chain couples TRBV18 to TRBJ2-7, with 7 bases matching TRBD1. V lost 6 bases to trimming and J lost 2 bases; unmatched junction nucleotides: 4. CDR1 is KGHSH, CDR2 LQKENI, per germline. The CDR3 spans 13 residues. CDR3 residues: CASSPRGTYEQYF. The CDR3 DNA reads as TGTGCCAGCTCTCCCAGGGGGACCTACGAGCAGTACTTC.

The chain combines TRBV28 with TRBJ1-1; D unresolved. The germline gives CDR1 MDHEN, CDR2 SYDVKM. Trimming took 7 bases from V and 5 from J, leaving 20 bases between them. The CDR3 covers 15 residues. This CDR3 is CASNSYGGLRTEAFF. The CDR3 DNA reads TGTGCCAGCAACTCCTATGGCGGGCTCCGGACTGAAGCTTTCTTT.

The J gene is TRBJ1-1, the V gene TRBV19; tentative D call: TRBD1 (5 bases). V lost 3 bases and J 10 bases, leaving 15 bases between the germline ends. This CDR3 is 13 amino acids long. CDR1 and CDR2 from the germline V gene are LNHDA and SQIVND (reference sequence). In DNA form, the CDR3 reads TGTGCCAGTAGTATTTGGGCCAGGGAAGGAGCTTTCTTT. It translates to CASSIWAREGAFF.

The chain links TRBV7-6 to TRBJ2-3, with D maybe TRBD2 (5 bases). This CDR3 region has 17 residues. Trimming removed 5 bases at V and 9 bases at J, with 27 bases between. The germline V gene encodes CDR1 SGHVS and CDR2 FNYEAQ. CDR3 in amino acids: CASSKRRALNGPGTQYF. The CDR3 nucleotides are TGTGCCAGCAGCAAAAGGCGGGCCCTGAACGGCCCGGGGACGCAGTATTTT.

The genes are TRBV28 and TRBJ1-2; TRBD1 matches at 12 bases. With 5 bases clipped from V and 6 bases from J, the junction kept 16 bases outside the gene matches. The CDR3 runs 18 residues. Germline V gene lookup returns CDR1 MDHEN and CDR2 SYDVKM. CDR3 region: CASSLAGTGGVNVDGYTF. CDR3 nucleotides: TGTGCCAGCAGTCTAGCCGGGACAGGGGGCGTCAATGTCGATGGCTACACCTTC.

The chain carries TRBV18 and TRBJ2-2; TRBD1 aligns across 12 bases. V lost 6 bases and J lost 4; bases outside the gene matches: 9. The CDR3 extends over 17 amino acids. Germline V CDR1 and CDR2: KGHSH, LQKENI. CDR3 in DNA: TGTGCCAGCTCGCCGCCGGGACAGGGGGCAATCACCGGGGAGCTGTTTTTT. This translates into CASSPPGQGAITGELFF.

Only a few counts were recorded for this clone. CDR3 DNA: TGTGCCAGCACCCCGGGAGAAGGCAATCAGCCCCAGCATTTT. It translates to CASTPGEGNQPQHF. The chain recombines TRBV6-5 with TRBJ1-5; D gene unclear. The CDR3 spans 14 residues. Germline CDR1 and CDR2: MNHEY and SVGAGI. Trimming pared 7 bases from V and 2 bases from J, leaving 12 bases between.

This chain joins TRBV4-1 and TRBJ1-2; TRBD1 agrees at 8 bases. CDR3 length: 16 residues. CDR1 is MGHRA and CDR2 is YSYEKL in the germline V gene. V was pared by 1 base and J by 0 bases, with 4 bases of the junction left unmatched. The CDR3 region is CASSQGDRPANYGYTF. The CDR3 nucleotides are TGCGCCAGCAGCCAAGGGGACAGGCCAGCTAACTATGGCTACACCTTC.

The rearrangement uses TRBV6-1 and TRBJ2-1; D not resolved. The germline CDR1 and CDR2 sequences are MNHNS and SASEGT. Trimming took 6 bases from V and 4 from J, leaving 7 bases between them. The CDR3 spans 12 residues. CDR3 loop: CASSSYYNEQFF. The CDR3 DNA reads TGTGCCAGCAGCTCTTATTACAATGAGCAGTTCTTC.